The T cell receptor beta chain under discussion was sequenced for a study of chemoradiotherapy in HPV16-positive cancers. Study at large: Candidate HPV-specific T-cell clones and common TCR motifs came from functional assays in a couple of HPV16-positive patients. Study results and caveats: Non-HPV-specific T cells did not expand in tumors during treatment, whereas candidate HPV-specific clones and E7-related motifs did. HPV-specific T cells were functionally defined from only two HPV16-positive patients.

Germline CDR1 and CDR2: SNHLY and FYNNEI. V lost 7 bases and J 1 base, leaving 10 bases between the germline ends. CDR3 length: 14 amino acids. This clone was counted a single time. No antigen is known for it. Measured with immunoSEQ multiplex PCR; TCRdb has only the in-frame clones, and not every one. The data show roughly 23,000 clones, roughly 89% seen once. Repertoires were sampled repeatedly during chemoradiotherapy. This clonotype originated in a human donor with HPV-associated anogenital cancer. The rearrangement joins TRBV2 to TRBJ2-2, with D possibly being TRBD1 (5 bases). The source material was blood, sampled from a patient who underwent chemoradiotherapy. Written as DNA, the CDR3 is TGTGCCAGCATCGGGCAGGGGAACACCGGGGAGCTGTTTTTT. This gives the protein CASIGQGNTGELFF.